These 5 T cell receptor beta chains originate from one sample sequenced in a study of cytomegalovirus exposure and HLA in healthy donors. Amplification used 60 Vbeta primers and 13 Jbeta primers. Measured with immunoSEQ multiplex PCR; TCRdb has only the in-frame clones, and not every one. The table records fewer than 85,000 clones, 65% to 80% of them present only once. What was sequenced was PBMCs. Source of these receptors: a male donor in good health and CMV-seropositive.

This chain links TRBV7-9 with TRBJ1-4; D is perhaps TRBD1 (6 bases). V shed 5 bases and J shed 8 bases, with 15 bases lying between them. Germline V gives CDR1 SEHNR, CDR2 FQNEAQ (reference sequence). The length of the CDR3 is 14 residues. The CDR3 DNA follows: TGTGCCAGCAGCACCGGAAACAGGGACGAAAAACTGTTTTTT. This sequence encodes CASSTGNRDEKLFF.

The chain carries TRBV7-2 and TRBJ2-5; the D is unclear. Per the germline V gene, CDR1 is SGHTA and CDR2 is FQGNSA. V was shortened by 2 bases and J by 2 bases, with 9 bases between the two germline ends. This CDR3 region has 14 residues. The CDR3 DNA is TGTGCCAGCAGCTTATCTTCCTCGCAAGAGACCCAGTACTTC. It encodes CASSLSSSQETQYF.

The chain joins TRBV28 to TRBJ2-6, with 7 bases that match TRBD1. CDR1 is MDHEN, CDR2 SYDVKM, per germline. CDR3 length: 15 residues. V shed 8 bases and J 0 bases; nucleotides not matched to a gene: 4. The CDR3 nucleotides are TGTGCCAGCCGACAGGGTTGCTCTGGGGCCAACGTCCTGACTTTC. Its translation is CASRQGCSGANVLTF.

V gene TRBV5-1 combines with J gene TRBJ2-7; D is perhaps TRBD1 (5 bases). Per the germline V gene, CDR1 is SGHRS and CDR2 is YFSETQ. Trimming left V 3 bases short and J 6 bases short, with 13 bases between. The CDR3 is 13 amino acids. DNA for the CDR3: TGCGCCAGCAGCTCCAGGGAAAAGGGCGAGCAGTACTTC. Protein sequence: CASSSREKGEQYF.

The chain uses TRBV7-2 and TRBJ2-1; unclear D gene. The V and J ends lost 6 bases and 5 bases respectively, with 17 bases between them. This CDR3 comprises 15 residues. Germline CDR1 is SGHTA and CDR2 is FQGNSA. The CDR3 protein is CASSSFMDSHNEQFF. The CDR3 region has the DNA TGTGCCAGCAGTAGCTTTATGGATAGCCACAATGAGCAGTTCTTC.